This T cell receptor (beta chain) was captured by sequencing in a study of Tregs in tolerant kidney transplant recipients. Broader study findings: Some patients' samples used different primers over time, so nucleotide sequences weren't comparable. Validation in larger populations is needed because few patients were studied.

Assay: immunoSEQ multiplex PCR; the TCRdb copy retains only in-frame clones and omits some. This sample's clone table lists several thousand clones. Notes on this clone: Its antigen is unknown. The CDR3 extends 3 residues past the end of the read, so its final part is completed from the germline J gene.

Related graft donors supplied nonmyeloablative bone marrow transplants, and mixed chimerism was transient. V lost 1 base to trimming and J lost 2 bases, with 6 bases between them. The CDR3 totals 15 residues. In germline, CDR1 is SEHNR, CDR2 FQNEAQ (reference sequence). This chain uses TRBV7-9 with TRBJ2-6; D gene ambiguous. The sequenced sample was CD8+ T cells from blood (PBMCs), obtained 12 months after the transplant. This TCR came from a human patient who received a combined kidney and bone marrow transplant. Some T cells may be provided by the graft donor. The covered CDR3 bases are TGTGCCAGCAGCTTAGTAGAGCCTGGGGCCAACGTC. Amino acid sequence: CASSLVEPGANV. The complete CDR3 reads CASSLVEPGANVLTF.